The clone carrying this TCR beta chain was counted a few times. The data belong to a study of response to subunit inactivated influenza vaccine. The CDR3 runs 16 residues. Trimming removed 1 base from V and 2 bases from J, with 13 bases in between. Germline V CDR1 and CDR2: SGHAT, FQNNGV. TCRdb re-analysed the RT-PCR reads in MiXCR, keeping a single row per CDR3 protein. The profile shows about 570,000 distinct CDR3 sequences, 11% of them singletons. The same data also went into a second study, on T cells expressing NK-cell markers. That paper adds: The cDNA for TCR beta came from 5'RACE template switching with UMIs. Sequencing of TCR beta repertoires drew on sorted CD3+CD56+NKG2C+, CD3+CD56+NKG2C- and CD3+CD56-NKG2C+ T cells. HCMV seropositivity marked seven of the eight sequenced donors; one was seronegative. CD8+ T cells in roughly six donors included dominant NKG2C+ clonotypes at roughly 1.0-7.0%. It was still unclear whether expanded NKG2C+ T cell clones were HCMV specific.

The origin of this receptor is a man over 45 who received an inactivated influenza vaccine. The rearrangement uses TRBV11-2 and TRBJ2-3; the D is unclear. The sequenced sample was PBMCs from blood, obtained on the day of vaccination. The CDR3 coding sequence is TGTGCCAGCAGCTTAGTCACGGCAGGCCTCACAGATACGCAGTATTTT. Its translation is CASSLVTAGLTDTQYF.